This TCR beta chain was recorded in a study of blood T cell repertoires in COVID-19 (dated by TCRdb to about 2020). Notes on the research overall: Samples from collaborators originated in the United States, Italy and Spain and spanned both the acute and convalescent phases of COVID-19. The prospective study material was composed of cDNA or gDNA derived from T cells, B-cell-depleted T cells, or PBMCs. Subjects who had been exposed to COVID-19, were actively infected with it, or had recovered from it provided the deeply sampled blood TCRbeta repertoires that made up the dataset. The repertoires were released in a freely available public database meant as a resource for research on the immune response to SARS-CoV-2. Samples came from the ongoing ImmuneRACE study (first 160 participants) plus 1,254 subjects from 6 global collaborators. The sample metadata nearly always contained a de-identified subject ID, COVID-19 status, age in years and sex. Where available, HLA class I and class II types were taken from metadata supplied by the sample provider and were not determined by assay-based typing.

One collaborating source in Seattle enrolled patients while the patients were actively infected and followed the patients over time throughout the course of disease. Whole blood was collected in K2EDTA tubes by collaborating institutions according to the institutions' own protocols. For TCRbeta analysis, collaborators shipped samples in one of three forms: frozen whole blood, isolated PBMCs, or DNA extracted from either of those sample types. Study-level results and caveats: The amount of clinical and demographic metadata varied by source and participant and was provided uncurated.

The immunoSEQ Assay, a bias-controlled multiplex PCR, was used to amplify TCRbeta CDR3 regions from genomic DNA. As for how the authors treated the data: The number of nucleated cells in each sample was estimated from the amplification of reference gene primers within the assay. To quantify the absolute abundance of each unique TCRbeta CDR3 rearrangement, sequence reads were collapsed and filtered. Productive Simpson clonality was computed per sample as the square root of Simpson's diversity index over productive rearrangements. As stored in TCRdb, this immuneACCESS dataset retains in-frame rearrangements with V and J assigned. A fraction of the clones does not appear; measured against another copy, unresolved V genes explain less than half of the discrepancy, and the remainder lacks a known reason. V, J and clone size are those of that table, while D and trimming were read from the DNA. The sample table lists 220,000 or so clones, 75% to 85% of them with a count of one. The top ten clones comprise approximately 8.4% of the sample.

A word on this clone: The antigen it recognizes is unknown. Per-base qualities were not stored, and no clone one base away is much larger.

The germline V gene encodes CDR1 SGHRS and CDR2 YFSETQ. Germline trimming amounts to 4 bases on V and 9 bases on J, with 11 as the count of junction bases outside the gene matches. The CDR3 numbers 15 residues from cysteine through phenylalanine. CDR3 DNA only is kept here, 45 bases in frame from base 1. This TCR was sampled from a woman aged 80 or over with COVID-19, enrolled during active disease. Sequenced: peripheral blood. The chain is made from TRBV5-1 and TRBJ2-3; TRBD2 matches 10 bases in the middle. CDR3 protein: CASSPRASGGMTQYF. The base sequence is TGCGCCAGCAGCCCGCGGGCTAGCGGGGGCATGACGCAGTATTTT. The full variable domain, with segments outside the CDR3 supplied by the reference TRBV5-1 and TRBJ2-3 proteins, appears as KAGVTQTPRYLIKTRGQQVTLSCSPISGHRSVSWYQQTPGQGLQFLFEYFSETQRNKGNFPGRFSGRQFSNSRSEMNVSTLELGDSALYLCASSPRASGGMTQYFGPGTRLTVL.